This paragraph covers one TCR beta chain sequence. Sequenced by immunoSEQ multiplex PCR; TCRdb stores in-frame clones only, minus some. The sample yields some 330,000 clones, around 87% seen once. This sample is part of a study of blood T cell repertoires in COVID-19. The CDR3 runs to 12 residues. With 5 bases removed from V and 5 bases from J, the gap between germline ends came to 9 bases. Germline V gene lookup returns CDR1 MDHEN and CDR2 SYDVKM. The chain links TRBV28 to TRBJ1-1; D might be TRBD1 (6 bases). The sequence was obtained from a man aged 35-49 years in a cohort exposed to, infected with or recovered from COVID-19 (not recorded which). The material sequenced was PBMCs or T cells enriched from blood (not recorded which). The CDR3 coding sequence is TGTGCCAGCAGTCGAACAGGGACTGAAGCTTTCTTT. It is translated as CASSRTGTEAFF.